This TCR beta chain comes out of a study of breast tumors, draining lymph nodes, adjacent tissues. Samples came from axillary lymph nodes draining the breast cancer. Each CDR3 protein is one row after TCRdb ran MiXCR on the multiplex PCR reads. Of 200,000 to 250,000 distinct CDR3 sequences listed, around 34% are singletons. Sequencing used axillary lymph node tissue. This TCR was sampled from a female donor with breast cancer. Some clones in this sample may be carry-over from other donors' samples.

CDR3 DNA sequence: TGTGCCAGCCGCGACGCTCGGGGGACCTACGAGCAGTACTTC. Protein sequence: CASRDARGTYEQYF. This chain joins TRBV6-5 and TRBJ2-7, with a possible D match to TRBD2 (6 bases). Trimming removed 8 bases from V and 2 bases from J, with 16 bases in between. CDR1 is MNHEY, CDR2 SVGAGI, per germline. This CDR3 region has 14 residues.